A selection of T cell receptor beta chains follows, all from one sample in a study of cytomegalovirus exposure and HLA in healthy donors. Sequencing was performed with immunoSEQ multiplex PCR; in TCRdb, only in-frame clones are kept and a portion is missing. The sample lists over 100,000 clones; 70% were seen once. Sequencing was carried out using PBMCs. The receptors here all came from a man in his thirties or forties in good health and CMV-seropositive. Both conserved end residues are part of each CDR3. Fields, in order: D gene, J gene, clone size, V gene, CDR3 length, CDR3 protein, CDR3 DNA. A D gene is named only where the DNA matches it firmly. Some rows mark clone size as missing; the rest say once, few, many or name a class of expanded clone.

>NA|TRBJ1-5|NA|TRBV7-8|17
CASSLGTGRDSNQPQHF
TGTGCCAGCAGCTTAGGAACAGGGAGGGATAGCAATCAGCCCCAGCATTTT
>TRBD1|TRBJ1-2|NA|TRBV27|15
CASSLQGAGKNGYTF
TGTGCCAGCAGTTTACAGGGGGCAGGGAAAAATGGCTACACCTTC
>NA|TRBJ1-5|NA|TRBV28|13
CASRTNSNQPQHF
TGTGCCAGCAGAACAAATAGCAATCAGCCCCAGCATTTT
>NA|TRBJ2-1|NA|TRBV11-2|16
CASSLWERLYYNEQFF
TGTGCCAGCAGCTTATGGGAGCGGCTATACTACAATGAGCAGTTCTTC
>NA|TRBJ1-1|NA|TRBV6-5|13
CASRDIYRQEAFF
TGTGCCAGCAGGGACATATACCGACAAGAAGCTTTCTTT
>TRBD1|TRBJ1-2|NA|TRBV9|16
CASSFYLGQGAGGYTF
TGTGCCAGCAGCTTCTACCTGGGACAGGGGGCGGGTGGCTACACCTTC
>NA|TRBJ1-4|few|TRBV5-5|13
CASSWVGGEKLFF
TGTGCCAGCAGCTGGGTCGGCGGTGAAAAACTGTTTTTT
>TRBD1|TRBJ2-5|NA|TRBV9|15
CASSPQGQGRETQYF
TGTGCCAGCAGCCCTCAGGGACAGGGTAGGGAGACCCAGTACTTC
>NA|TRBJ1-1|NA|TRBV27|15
CASSLYKGLFTEAFF
TGTGCCAGCAGTTTATATAAGGGGCTGTTCACTGAAGCTTTCTTT
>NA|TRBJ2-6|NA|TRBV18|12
CASLSGANVLTF
TGTGCCAGTCTCTCTGGGGCCAACGTCCTGACTTTC
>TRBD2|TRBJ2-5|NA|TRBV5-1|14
CASSPSGGQETQYF
TGCGCCAGCAGCCCGAGCGGGGGTCAGGAGACCCAGTACTTC
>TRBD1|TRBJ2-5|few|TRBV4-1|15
CASSQGRDREQTQYF
TGCGCCAGCAGCCAAGGCCGGGACAGGGAACAGACCCAGTACTTC
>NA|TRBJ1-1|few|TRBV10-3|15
CAISEIAVLNLEAFF
TGTGCCATCAGTGAGATCGCAGTTTTGAACCTTGAAGCTTTCTTT
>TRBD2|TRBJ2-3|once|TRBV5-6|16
CASSLASGGATDTQYF
TGTGCCAGCAGCTTGGCTAGCGGGGGGGCGACAGATACGCAGTATTTT
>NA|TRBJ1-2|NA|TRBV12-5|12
CASGLDWHGYTF
TGTGCTAGTGGTTTGGATTGGCATGGCTACACCTTC
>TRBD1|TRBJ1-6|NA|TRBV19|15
CASSTGTGMNSPLHF
TGTGCCAGTAGTACCGGGACAGGGATGAATTCACCCCTCCACTTT
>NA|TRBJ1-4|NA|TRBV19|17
CASSSFRGNNVGEKLFF
TGTGCCAGTAGTTCTTTCAGGGGAAACAATGTCGGTGAAAAACTGTTTTTT
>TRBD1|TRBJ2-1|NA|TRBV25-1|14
CASSSGQGTNEQFF
TGTGCCAGCTCGTCGGGACAGGGGACCAATGAGCAGTTCTTC
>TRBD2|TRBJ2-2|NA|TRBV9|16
CASSVGRGSVSGELFF
TGTGCCAGCAGCGTAGGGCGCGGGAGCGTCAGCGGGGAGCTGTTTTTT
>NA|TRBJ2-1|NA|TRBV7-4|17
CASSHHRLDSSYNEQFF
TGTGCCAGCAGCCATCATCGGCTCGACAGCTCCTACAATGAGCAGTTCTTC
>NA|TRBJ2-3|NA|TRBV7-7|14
CASVPLSGTDTQYF
TGTGCTAGCGTCCCTCTAAGCGGCACAGATACGCAGTATTTT
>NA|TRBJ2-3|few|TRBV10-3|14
CAISLGTFPDTQYF
TGTGCCATCAGCCTCGGGACATTCCCAGATACGCAGTATTTT
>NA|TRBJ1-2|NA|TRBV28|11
CASSRTGGYTF
TGTGCCAGCAGTCGTACGGGGGGCTACACCTTC
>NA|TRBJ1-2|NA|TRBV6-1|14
CASSVRRMSDGYTF
TGTGCCAGCAGTGTCCGTCGAATGTCGGATGGCTACACCTTC
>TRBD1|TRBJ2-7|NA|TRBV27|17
CASSKSAGTGVSYEQYF
TGTGCCAGCAGTAAATCCGCCGGGACAGGGGTTAGCTACGAGCAGTACTTC
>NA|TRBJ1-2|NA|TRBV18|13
CASSLRESDGYTF
TGTGCCAGCTCACTTCGGGAGTCGGATGGCTACACCTTC
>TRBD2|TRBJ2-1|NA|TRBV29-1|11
CSVGGAGPEFF
TGCAGCGTTGGGGGAGCGGGACCGGAGTTCTTC
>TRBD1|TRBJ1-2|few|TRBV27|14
CASSLAPGGDGYTF
TGTGCCAGCAGTTTAGCCCCAGGGGGCGATGGCTACACCTTC
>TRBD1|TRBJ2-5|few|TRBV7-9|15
CASSPRTGGSETQYF
TGTGCCAGCAGCCCCAGGACAGGGGGTTCTGAGACCCAGTACTTC
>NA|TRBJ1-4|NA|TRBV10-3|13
CAAAYNSNEKLFF
TGTGCCGCGGCCTACAACTCGAATGAAAAACTGTTTTTT
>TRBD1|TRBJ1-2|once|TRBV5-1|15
CASSPGQGASYGYTF
TGCGCCAGCAGCCCGGGACAGGGGGCTTCTTATGGCTACACCTTC
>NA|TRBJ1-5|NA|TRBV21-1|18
CASSKGPRSYRVGQPQHF
TGTGCCAGCAGCAAAGGTCCCCGGAGTTACAGGGTGGGTCAGCCCCAGCATTTT